Presented here are 30 T cell receptor beta chains from one specimen sequenced in a study of blood T cell repertoires in COVID-19. Sequencing used immunoSEQ multiplex PCR; TCRdb keeps in-frame clones, though not all of them. Of tens of thousands of clones listed, roughly four fifths are singletons. The sequencing input was peripheral blood. The receptors originated from a man in his 70s with COVID-19, enrolled during active disease.

This chain links TRBV3-1 (or the pseudogene TRBV3-2) with TRBJ2-3, with TRBD2 matching 12 bases. The CDR3 length is 17 residues. The ends lost 2 bases at V and 1 base at J; junction bases unmatched: 4. The germline CDR1 and CDR2 sequences are LGHDT and YNNKEL (reference sequence). CDR3 sequence (DNA): TGTGCCAGCAGCCAACCTGGACTAGCGGGACGCACAGATACGCAGTATTTT. It translates to CASSQPGLAGRTDTQYF.

This clone has only one observation. The chain couples TRBV18 to TRBJ2-2; no definite D call. The V gene's germline CDR1 is KGHSH and CDR2 LQKENI. The CDR3 is 15 amino acids. Trimming took 6 bases from V and 0 from J, leaving 11 bases between them. CDR3 sequence: CASSPGSPNTGELFF. The CDR3 DNA reads as TGTGCCAGCTCTCCAGGTAGCCCGAACACCGGGGAGCTGTTTTTT. Full variable domain (outside the CDR3, taken from reference TRBV18 and TRBJ2-2): NAGVMQNPRHLVRRRGQEARLRCSPMKGHSHVYWYRQLPEEGLKFMVYLQKENIIDESGMPKERFSAEFPKEGPSILRIQQVVRGDSAAYFCASSPGSPNTGELFFGEGSRLTVL.

This rearrangement joins TRBV2 to TRBJ2-7, with 11 positions matching TRBD2. Germline loops: CDR1 SNHLY, CDR2 FYNNEI. The CDR3 extends over 15 amino acids. Trimming removed 6 bases from V and 6 bases from J; junction bases left unmatched: 10. CDR3 in amino acids: CASRAELAGVSEQYF. The CDR3 nucleotides read TGTGCCAGCAGGGCCGAACTAGCGGGAGTTTCCGAGCAGTACTTC. The whole variable domain, filled in from reference TRBV2 and TRBJ2-7, reads EPEVTQTPSHQVTQMGQEVILRCVPISNHLYFYWYRQILGQKVEFLVSFYNNEISEKSEIFDDQFSVERPDGSNFTLKIRSTKLEDSAMYFCASRAELAGVSEQYFGPGTRLTVT.

The chain carries TRBV24-1 and TRBJ2-7; the match to TRBD2 covers 10 bases. V was pared by 3 bases and J by 5 bases, with 6 bases of the junction left unmatched. CDR3 size: 15 residues. CDR1 is KGHDR and CDR2 is SFDVKD in the germline V gene. The CDR3 sequence is CATSDPGTSVHEQYF. The DNA for the CDR3 is TGTGCCACCAGTGATCCCGGGACTAGCGTCCACGAGCAGTACTTC.

This clone was seen a few times. V is TRBV24-1 and J is TRBJ1-1; 8 bases are a match to TRBD1. CDR1 and CDR2 (germline): KGHDR, SFDVKD. This CDR3 is 15 amino acids long. V lost 7 bases and J lost 0; bases outside the gene matches: 6. The CDR3 DNA reads TGTGCCACCAGGTCAACAGGGGGATTGAACACTGAAGCTTTCTTT. It is translated as CATRSTGGLNTEAFF.

The chain employs TRBV19 and TRBJ1-6; D not certain. This CDR3 has 13 residues. Germline V CDR1 and CDR2: LNHDA, SQIVND (reference sequence). The V end was cut by 9 bases, the J end by 5 bases, with 11 bases between. The CDR3 region is CASRTGNNSPLHF. The CDR3 DNA reads as TGTGCCAGCCGGACGGGGAATAATTCACCCCTCCACTTT. The variable domain in full, with the rest retrieved from reference TRBV19 and TRBJ1-6, is DGGITQSPKYLFRKEGQNVTLSCEQNLNHDAMYWYRQDPGQGLRLIYYSQIVNDFQKGDIAEGYSVSREKKESFPLTVTSAQKNPTAFYLCASRTGNNSPLHFGNGTRLTVT.

V gene TRBV18 combines with J gene TRBJ2-7; TRBD1 matches 8 bases. Germline assignment: CDR1 KGHSH and CDR2 LQKENI. The CDR3 loop spans 18 amino acids. The J segment lost 4 bases and the V segment lost 2 bases, leaving 16 bases of the junction unmatched. In DNA form, the CDR3 reads TGTGCCAGCTCACCAACAACAGGGGGGCAACTCACCCCATACGAGCAGTACTTC. Protein: CASSPTTGGQLTPYEQYF.

This chain connects TRBV11-2 to TRBJ1-1; tentatively, D is TRBD1 (6 bases). With 7 bases removed from V and 3 bases from J, the gap between germline ends came to 18 bases. The CDR3 has 15 residues. Germline V lookup: CDR1 SGHAT, CDR2 FQNNGV. The CDR3 sequence is CASTDFREGDTEAFF. In DNA, the CDR3 is TGTGCCAGCACCGATTTCAGGGAGGGGGACACTGAAGCTTTCTTT.

The genes are TRBV7-3 and TRBJ2-1, with D possibly TRBD2 on 6 matching bases. CDR3 size: 20 residues. Trimming took 4 bases from V and 5 from J, leaving 30 bases between them. CDR1 is SGHTA, CDR2 FQGTGA, per germline. As DNA, the CDR3 is TGTGCCAGCAGCTCGGGGGTCGGCGGGACCGGGGTTTTGGGACACAATGAGCAGTTCTTC. Translating gives CASSSGVGGTGVLGHNEQFF. The entire variable domain, with the rest obtained from reference TRBV7-3 and TRBJ2-1, is as follows: GAGVSQTPSNKVTEKGKYVELRCDPISGHTALYWYRQSLGQGPEFLIYFQGTGAADDSGLPNDRFFAVRPEGSVSTLKIQRTERGDSAVYLCASSSGVGGTGVLGHNEQFFGPGTRLTVL.

This chain connects TRBV29-1 to TRBJ2-7, with 10 nucleotides matching TRBD1. CDR1 and CDR2 from the germline V gene are SQVTM and ANQGSEA. CDR3 length equals 14 residues. This chain's CDR3 is CASYRGGQGSEQYF. In DNA form, the CDR3 reads TGCGCCTCCTACAGGGGGGGACAGGGGTCCGAGCAGTACTTC.

The chain links TRBV4-3 to TRBJ1-2; 10 nucleotides align to TRBD1. Unmatched junction bases numbered 3, after V lost 3 bases and J lost 8 bases. This CDR3 contains 13 residues. Per the germline V gene, CDR1 is LGHNA and CDR2 is YSLEER. The CDR3 DNA sequence: TGCGCCAGCAGCCAGACAGGGGGCTGGGGCTACACCTTC. This codes for CASSQTGGWGYTF.

J is TRBJ1-2 and V is TRBV30; 7 bases line up with TRBD1. After removal of 0 bases from V and 0 bases from J, the junction contained 10 bases not matched to a gene. This CDR3 has 17 amino acids. The germline gives CDR1 GTSNPN, CDR2 SVGIG (reference sequence). CDR3 sequence (DNA): TGTGCCTGGAGTGTTCCCTTACGGGACAGAGCTAACTATGGCTACACCTTC. It codes for CAWSVPLRDRANYGYTF.

This chain uses TRBV4-1 with TRBJ1-2; D possibly corresponds to TRBD1 (5 bases). This CDR3 is 17 amino acids long. Germline V gene lookup returns CDR1 MGHRA and CDR2 YSYEKL. V shed 0 bases and J shed 8 bases, with 22 bases lying between them. CDR3 nucleotide sequence: TGCGCCAGCAGCCAAGAACTGAGTGCAGGGATGTCCATGGGCTACACCTTC. It is translated as CASSQELSAGMSMGYTF.

The DNA of the CDR3 is TGTGCCACCAGTGACGGAGTCCCTGGAAACACCATATATTTT. Translated: CATSDGVPGNTIYF. The V gene is TRBV24-1, the J gene TRBJ1-3; D is undetermined. With 4 bases removed from V and 2 bases from J, the gap between germline ends came to 8 bases. In germline, CDR1 is KGHDR, CDR2 SFDVKD. The CDR3 runs to 14 residues.

The rearrangement joins TRBV11-2 to TRBJ2-1; TRBD2 aligns across 9 bases. This CDR3 is 17 amino acids long. The V and J ends lost 0 bases and 7 bases, in that order; junction bases with no gene match: 10. Germline lookup yields CDR1 SGHAT and CDR2 FQNNGV. CDR3 in amino acids: CASSLERGRAFLNEQFF. The CDR3, as DNA: TGTGCCAGCAGCTTAGAGCGCGGGAGGGCCTTCTTGAATGAGCAGTTCTTC.

This clone turned up a few times. V and J are TRBV6-6 and TRBJ1-6, with D maybe TRBD1 (5 bases). The CDR3 consists of 15 residues. Germline V gene lookup returns CDR1 MNHNY and CDR2 SVGAGI (reference sequence). Trimming cost V 2 bases and J 4 bases, with 9 bases left between them. The CDR3 loop is CASSYGAEYNSPLHF. The CDR3 DNA is TGTGCCAGCAGTTACGGGGCAGAGTATAATTCACCCCTCCACTTT.

The rearrangement uses TRBV6-5 and TRBJ1-6; D unresolved. Looked up from germline, CDR1 is MNHEY and CDR2 is SVGAGI. Trimming removed 10 bases at V and 7 bases at J, with 14 bases between. This CDR3 has 13 amino acids. CDR3 region: CATRTTLNSPLHF. As DNA, the CDR3 is TGTGCCACCCGGACTACCCTAAATTCACCCCTCCACTTT.

This clone occurred once. The V and J genes are TRBV2 and TRBJ1-5; 10 positions match TRBD1. The CDR3 extends over 14 amino acids. The germline CDR1 and CDR2 sequences are SNHLY and FYNNEI. V lost 3 bases, J lost 6 bases, and 2 bases stayed unmatched. The CDR3 region has the DNA TGTGCCAGCAGTGAGGACAGGGGGGCTCAGCCCCAGCATTTT. Its translation is CASSEDRGAQPQHF.

V and J are TRBV20-1 and TRBJ2-1; D gene uncertain. This CDR3 comprises 14 residues. Trimming pared 3 bases from V and 0 bases from J, leaving 9 bases between. Germline V gene sequence: CDR1 DFQATT, CDR2 SNEGSKA (reference sequence). In DNA form, the CDR3 reads TGCAGTGCTAGTAACCCCAGCTCCTACAATGAGCAGTTCTTC. This translates into CSASNPSSYNEQFF.

This sequence joins TRBV28 and TRBJ2-2; D remains unclear. CDR1 and CDR2 from the germline V gene are MDHEN and SYDVKM. Trimming cost V 1 base and J 6 bases, with 6 bases left between them. This CDR3 contains 13 residues. This CDR3 is CASSLYGPGELFF. Written as DNA, the CDR3 is TGTGCCAGCAGTTTATATGGCCCCGGGGAGCTGTTTTTT.

The gene calls are TRBV24-1 and TRBJ1-3, with D perhaps TRBD1 (6 bases). This CDR3 has 16 amino acids. The germline V gene has CDR1 KGHDR and CDR2 SFDVKD. The ends were cut back, 3 bases at V and 0 bases at J, with 11 bases in the middle. The CDR3 DNA reads as TGTGCCACCAGTGATCCCGGACAGTCCTCTGGAAACACCATATATTTT. Translation: CATSDPGQSSGNTIYF.

V gene TRBV5-1 combines with J gene TRBJ2-2; D call uncertain. This CDR3 spans 14 amino acids. The V gene's germline CDR1 is SGHRS and CDR2 YFSETQ. Deletions cut 0 bases from V and 2 bases from J, with 5 bases between. DNA of the CDR3: TGCGCCAGCAGCTTGGGCGGAAACACCGGGGAGCTGTTTTTT. It yields the protein CASSLGGNTGELFF.

The V and J genes are TRBV25-1 and TRBJ1-2; 7 nucleotides match TRBD1. V was clipped by 6 bases and J by 5 bases; unmatched bases: 6. CDR1 MGHDK and CDR2 SYGVNS come from the germline V gene. This CDR3 is 13 amino acids long. CDR3 nucleotide sequence: TGTGCCAGCAGGGGGGACAGTGGTTATGGCTACACCTTC. Translating gives CASRGDSGYGYTF.

V gene TRBV4-3 combines with J gene TRBJ2-7; perhaps TRBD1 as D (7 bases). CDR3 length: 17 residues. The V and J ends lost 0 bases and 4 bases respectively, with 19 bases between them. Germline V gene lookup returns CDR1 LGHNA and CDR2 YSLEER. In nucleotides, the CDR3 is TGCGCCAGCAGCCAAGATCGGCCCCAGGGGGGTCAGTACGAGCAGTACTTC. Translation gives CASSQDRPQGGQYEQYF.

The rearrangement joins TRBV19 to TRBJ1-5; 8 bases are shared with TRBD1. This CDR3 has 18 amino acids. The V gene's germline CDR1 is LNHDA and CDR2 SQIVND (reference sequence). The ends lost 4 bases at V and 0 bases at J; junction bases unmatched: 11. The CDR3: CASSTRFLGQDSNQPQHF. CDR3 in DNA: TGTGCCAGTAGTACTCGATTTTTGGGACAGGATAGCAATCAGCCCCAGCATTTT. Supplemented by reference TRBV19 and TRBJ1-5, the full variable domain reads DGGITQSPKYLFRKEGQNVTLSCEQNLNHDAMYWYRQDPGQGLRLIYYSQIVNDFQKGDIAEGYSVSREKKESFPLTVTSAQKNPTAFYLCASSTRFLGQDSNQPQHFGDGTRLSIL.

The V call is TRBV5-1, the J call TRBJ2-7, with D tentatively TRBD1 (6 bases). Looked up from germline, CDR1 is SGHRS and CDR2 is YFSETQ. This CDR3 has 17 residues. The ends were cut back, 7 bases at V and 1 base at J, with 24 bases in the middle. The CDR3 reads CASGRGWNREGSYEQYF. DNA of the CDR3: TGCGCCAGCGGAAGGGGGTGGAATCGAGAGGGATCCTACGAGCAGTACTTC.

This chain links TRBV12-5 with TRBJ1-2, with a possible D match to TRBD1 (5 bases). Germline values: CDR1 LGHNT, CDR2 FRNRAP. The CDR3 is made up of 13 amino acids. V was shortened by 5 bases and J by 7 bases, with 14 bases between the two germline ends. CDR3 DNA sequence: TGTGCTAGTGGTACCCCGGTTACAGGTGGCTACACCTTC. Protein sequence: CASGTPVTGGYTF.

The chain recombines TRBV2 with TRBJ2-5, with 7 nucleotides matching TRBD1. The CDR3 has 15 residues. Germline V gene data show CDR1 as SNHLY and CDR2 as FYNNEI. V shed 7 bases and J 1 base; nucleotides not matched to a gene: 9. The DNA of the CDR3 is TGTGCCAGCACACCGGGACAGTCAATCCAAGAGACCCAGTACTTC. Residues: CASTPGQSIQETQYF. Full variable domain (missing parts from reference TRBV2 and TRBJ2-5): EPEVTQTPSHQVTQMGQEVILRCVPISNHLYFYWYRQILGQKVEFLVSFYNNEISEKSEIFDDQFSVERPDGSNFTLKIRSTKLEDSAMYFCASTPGQSIQETQYFGPGTRLLVL.

V is TRBV5-1 and J is TRBJ2-5; 9 nucleotides agree with TRBD2. Germline V lookup: CDR1 SGHRS, CDR2 YFSETQ. The J segment lost 5 bases and the V segment lost 2 bases, leaving 4 bases of the junction unmatched. This CDR3 comprises 14 residues. The CDR3 region has the DNA TGCGCCAGCAGCTTCGCGGGAGGGGAGGAGACCCAGTACTTC. Translation gives CASSFAGGEETQYF.

This rearrangement joins TRBV5-6 to TRBJ1-5; 9 bases map to TRBD1. The CDR3 sequence is 15 residues long. The V and J ends lost 5 bases and 3 bases, in that order; junction bases with no gene match: 6. Germline CDR1 is SGHDT and CDR2 is YYEEEE. CDR3 sequence: CASSFGTGHNQPQHF. Here the CDR3 DNA reads TGTGCCAGCAGTTTCGGGACAGGGCACAATCAGCCCCAGCATTTT.